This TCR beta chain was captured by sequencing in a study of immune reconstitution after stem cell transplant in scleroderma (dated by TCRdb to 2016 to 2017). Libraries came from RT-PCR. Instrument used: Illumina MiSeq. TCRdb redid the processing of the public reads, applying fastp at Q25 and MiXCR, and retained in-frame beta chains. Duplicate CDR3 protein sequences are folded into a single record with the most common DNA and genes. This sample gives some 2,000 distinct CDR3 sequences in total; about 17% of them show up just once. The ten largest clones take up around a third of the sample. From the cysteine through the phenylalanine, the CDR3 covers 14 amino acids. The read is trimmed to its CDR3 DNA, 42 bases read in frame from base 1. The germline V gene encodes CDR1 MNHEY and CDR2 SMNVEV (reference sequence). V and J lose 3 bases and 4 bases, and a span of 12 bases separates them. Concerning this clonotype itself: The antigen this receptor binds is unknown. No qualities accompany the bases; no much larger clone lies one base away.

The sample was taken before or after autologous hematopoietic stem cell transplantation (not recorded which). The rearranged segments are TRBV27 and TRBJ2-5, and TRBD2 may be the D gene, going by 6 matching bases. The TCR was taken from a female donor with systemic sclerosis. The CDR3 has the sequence CASSFGGKGETQYF. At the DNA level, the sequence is TGTGCCAGCAGTTTTGGGGGGAAAGGAGAGACCCAGTACTTC.